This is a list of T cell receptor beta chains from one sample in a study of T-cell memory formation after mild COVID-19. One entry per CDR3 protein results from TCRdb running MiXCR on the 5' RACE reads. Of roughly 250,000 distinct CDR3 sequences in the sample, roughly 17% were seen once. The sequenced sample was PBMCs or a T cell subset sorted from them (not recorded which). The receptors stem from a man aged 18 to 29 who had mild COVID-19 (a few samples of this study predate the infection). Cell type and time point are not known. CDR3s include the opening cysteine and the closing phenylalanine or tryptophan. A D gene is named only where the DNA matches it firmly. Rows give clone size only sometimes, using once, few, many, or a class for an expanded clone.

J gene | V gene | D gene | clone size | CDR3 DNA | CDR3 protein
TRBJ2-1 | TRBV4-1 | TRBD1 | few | TGCGCCAGCAGCCTGGGGACAGGACGCAATGAGCAGTTCTTC | CASSLGTGRNEQFF
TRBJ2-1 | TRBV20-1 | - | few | TGCAGTGCTAGAGGTGGCGGGGGCAGTGAGCAGTTCTTC | CSARGGGGSEQFF
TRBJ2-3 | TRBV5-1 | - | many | TGCGCCAGCAGTGGAGCTTCTAGCACAGATACGCAGTATTTT | CASSGASSTDTQYF
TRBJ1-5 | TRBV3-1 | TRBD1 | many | TGTGCCAGCAGCCTGGGGACAGGCCATAATCAGCCCCAGCATTTT | CASSLGTGHNQPQHF
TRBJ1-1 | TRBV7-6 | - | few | TGTGCCAGCAGCCCGAGGGGCTTGGGCACTGAAGCTTTCTTT | CASSPRGLGTEAFF
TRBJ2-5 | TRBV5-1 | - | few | TGCGCCAGCAGCCCGGGGGGGACAGCTATCCAAGAGACCCAGTACTTC | CASSPGGTAIQETQYF
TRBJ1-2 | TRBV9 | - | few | TGTGCCAGCAGCGTAGCTGGCAGGGGTAGTGGCTACACCTTC | CASSVAGRGSGYTF
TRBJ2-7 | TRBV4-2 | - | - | TGTGCCAGCAGCCAAGAGAGGGGAAGGGGCTCCTACGAGCAGTACTTC | CASSQERGRGSYEQYF
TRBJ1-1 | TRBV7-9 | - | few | TGTGCCAGCAGCCCTCTTAGGACCAGGAACACTGAAGCTTTCTTT | CASSPLRTRNTEAFF
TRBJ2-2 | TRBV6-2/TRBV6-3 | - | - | TGTGCCAGCAGCCCAGGGGGGTTCGGGGAGCTGTTTTTT | CASSPGGFGELFF